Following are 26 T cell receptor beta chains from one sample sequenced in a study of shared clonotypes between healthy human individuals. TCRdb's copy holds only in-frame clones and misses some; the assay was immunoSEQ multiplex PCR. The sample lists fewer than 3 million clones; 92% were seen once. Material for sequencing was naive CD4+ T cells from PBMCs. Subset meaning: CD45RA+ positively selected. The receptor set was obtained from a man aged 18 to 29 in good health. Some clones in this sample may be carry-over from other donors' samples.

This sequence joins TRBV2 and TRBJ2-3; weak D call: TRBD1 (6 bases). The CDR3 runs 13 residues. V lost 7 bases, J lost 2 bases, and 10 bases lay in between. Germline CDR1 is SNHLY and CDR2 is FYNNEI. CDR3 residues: CASNDRITDTQYF. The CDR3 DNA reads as TGTGCCAGCAACGACAGGATCACAGATACGCAGTATTTT.

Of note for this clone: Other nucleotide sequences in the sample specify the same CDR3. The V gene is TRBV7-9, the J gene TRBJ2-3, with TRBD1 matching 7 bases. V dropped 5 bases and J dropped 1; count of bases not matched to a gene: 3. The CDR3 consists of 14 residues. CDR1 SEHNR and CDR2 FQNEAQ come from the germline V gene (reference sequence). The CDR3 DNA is TGTGCCAGCAGCCTGACAGGGCGCACAGATACGCAGTATTTT. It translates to CASSLTGRTDTQYF.

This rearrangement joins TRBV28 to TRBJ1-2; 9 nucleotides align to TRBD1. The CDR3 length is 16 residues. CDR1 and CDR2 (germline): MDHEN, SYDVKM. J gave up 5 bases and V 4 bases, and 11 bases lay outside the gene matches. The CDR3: CASSSPGQGIAYGYTF. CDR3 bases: TGTGCCAGCAGTTCCCCGGGACAGGGAATTGCGTATGGCTACACCTTC.

This CDR3 is CASSQLGQAYSEKLFF. DNA of the CDR3: TGCGCCAGCAGCCAATTAGGACAGGCGTATAGTGAAAAACTGTTTTTT. V and J are TRBV5-1 and TRBJ1-4, with 7 bases identical to TRBD1. Germline V CDR1 and CDR2: SGHRS, YFSETQ. Trimming removed 4 bases from V and 7 bases from J; junction bases left unmatched: 13. The CDR3 consists of 16 residues.

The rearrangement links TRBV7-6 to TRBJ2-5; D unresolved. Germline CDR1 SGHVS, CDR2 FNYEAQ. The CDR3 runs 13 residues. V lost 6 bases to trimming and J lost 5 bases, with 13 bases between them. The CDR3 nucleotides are TGTGCCAGCAGGGACCCAAGGCAGGAGACCCAGTACTTC. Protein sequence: CASRDPRQETQYF.

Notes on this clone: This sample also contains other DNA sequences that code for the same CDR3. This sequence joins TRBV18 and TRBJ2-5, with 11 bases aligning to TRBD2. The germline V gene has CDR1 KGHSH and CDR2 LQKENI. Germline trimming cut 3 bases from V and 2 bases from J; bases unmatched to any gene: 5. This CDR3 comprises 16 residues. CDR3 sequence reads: CASSPRLAGTQETQYF. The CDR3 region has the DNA TGTGCCAGCTCACCGAGACTAGCGGGGACACAAGAGACCCAGTACTTC.

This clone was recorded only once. CDR3 DNA: TGCGCCAGCAGCTTGAGGGAAGTAAGTGAAAAACTGTTTTTT. Encoded protein: CASSLREVSEKLFF. The chain recombines TRBV5-1 with TRBJ1-4; D is ambiguous. This CDR3 region has 14 residues. The germline CDR1 and CDR2 sequences are SGHRS and YFSETQ. V was clipped by 1 base and J by 7 bases, with 11 bases between them. Full variable domain (rest looked up from reference TRBV5-1 and TRBJ1-4): KAGVTQTPRYLIKTRGQQVTLSCSPISGHRSVSWYQQTPGQGLQFLFEYFSETQRNKGNFPGRFSGRQFSNSRSEMNVSTLELGDSALYLCASSLREVSEKLFFGSGTQLSVL.

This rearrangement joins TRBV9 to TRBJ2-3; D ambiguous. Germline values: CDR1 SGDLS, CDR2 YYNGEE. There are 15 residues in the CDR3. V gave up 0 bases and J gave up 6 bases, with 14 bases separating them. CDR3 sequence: CASSVVAGLGDTQYF. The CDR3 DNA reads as TGTGCCAGCAGCGTAGTGGCAGGTTTAGGGGATACGCAGTATTTT.

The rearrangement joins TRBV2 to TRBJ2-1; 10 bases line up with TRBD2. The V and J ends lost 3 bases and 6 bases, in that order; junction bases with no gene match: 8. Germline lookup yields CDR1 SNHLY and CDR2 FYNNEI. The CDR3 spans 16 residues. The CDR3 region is CASSEVIAGGRNEQFF. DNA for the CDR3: TGTGCCAGCAGTGAGGTCATAGCGGGAGGTCGCAATGAGCAGTTCTTC.

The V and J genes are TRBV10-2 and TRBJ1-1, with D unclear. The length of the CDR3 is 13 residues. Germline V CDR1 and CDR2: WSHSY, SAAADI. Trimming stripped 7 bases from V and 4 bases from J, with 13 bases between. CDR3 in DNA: TGCGCCAGCACGCGGACTGAGGGCACTGAAGCTTTCTTT. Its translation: CASTRTEGTEAFF.

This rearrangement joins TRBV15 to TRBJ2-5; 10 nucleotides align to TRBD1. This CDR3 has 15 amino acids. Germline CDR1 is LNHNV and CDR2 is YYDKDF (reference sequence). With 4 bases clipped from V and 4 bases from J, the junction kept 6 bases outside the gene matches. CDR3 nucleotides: TGTGCCACCAGCAAGGACAGGGGGAGGCGAGAGACCCAGTACTTC. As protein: CATSKDRGRRETQYF.

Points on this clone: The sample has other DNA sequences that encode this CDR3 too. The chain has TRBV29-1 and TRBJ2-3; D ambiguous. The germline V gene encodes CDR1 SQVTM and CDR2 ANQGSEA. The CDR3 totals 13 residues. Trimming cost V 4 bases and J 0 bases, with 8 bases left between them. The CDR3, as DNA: TGCAGCGTTGTTGGCAGAAGCACAGATACGCAGTATTTT. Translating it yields CSVVGRSTDTQYF.

CDR3 bases: TGTGCCAGCAGAGTACGGGGATATACGCAGTATTTT. Protein product: CASRVRGYTQYF. The chain recombines TRBV6-6 with TRBJ2-3, with D tentatively TRBD2 (5 bases). The CDR3 runs to 12 residues. Germline V lookup: CDR1 MNHNY, CDR2 SVGAGI (reference sequence). Trimming cost V 6 bases and J 7 bases, with 11 bases left between them.

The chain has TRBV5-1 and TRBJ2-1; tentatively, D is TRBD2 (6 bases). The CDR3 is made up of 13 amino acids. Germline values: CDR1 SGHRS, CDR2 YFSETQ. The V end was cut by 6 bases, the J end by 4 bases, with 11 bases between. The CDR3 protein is CASTGAGYNEQFF. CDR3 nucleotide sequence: TGCGCCAGCACCGGGGCGGGGTACAATGAGCAGTTCTTC.

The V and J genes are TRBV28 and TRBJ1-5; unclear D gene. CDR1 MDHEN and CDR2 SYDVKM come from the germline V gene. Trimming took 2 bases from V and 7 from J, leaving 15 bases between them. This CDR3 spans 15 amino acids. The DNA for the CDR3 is TGTGCCAGCAGTTTAAGGCGCAACGCTGGGCAGCCCCAGCATTTT. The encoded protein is CASSLRRNAGQPQHF. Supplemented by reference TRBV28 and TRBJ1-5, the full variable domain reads DVKVTQSSRYLVKRTGEKVFLECVQDMDHENMFWYRQDPGLGLRLIYFSYDVKMKEKGDIPEGYSVSREKKERFSLILESASTNQTSMYLCASSLRRNAGQPQHFGDGTRLSIL.

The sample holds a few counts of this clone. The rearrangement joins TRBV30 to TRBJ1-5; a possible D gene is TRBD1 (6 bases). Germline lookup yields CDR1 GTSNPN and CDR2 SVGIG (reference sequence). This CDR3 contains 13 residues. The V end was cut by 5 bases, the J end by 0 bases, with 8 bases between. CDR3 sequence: CAWRTDSNQPQHF. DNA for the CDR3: TGTGCCTGGCGGACAGATAGCAATCAGCCCCAGCATTTT. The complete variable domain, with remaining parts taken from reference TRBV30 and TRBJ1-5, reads SQTIHQWPATLVQPVGSPLSLECTVEGTSNPNLYWYRQAAGRGLQLLFYSVGIGQISSEVPQNLSASRPQDRQFILSSKKLLLSDSGFYLCAWRTDSNQPQHFGDGTRLSIL.

The CDR3 nucleotides are TGTGCCAGCAGCTTTAATATGGCTAGCTCAGATGAGCAGTTCTTC. Its protein is CASSFNMASSDEQFF. The V call is TRBV7-9, the J call TRBJ2-1; perhaps TRBD2 as D (5 bases). The CDR3 sequence is 15 residues long. The V gene's germline CDR1 is SEHNR and CDR2 FQNEAQ (reference sequence). Trimming left V 3 bases short and J 8 bases short, with 17 bases between.

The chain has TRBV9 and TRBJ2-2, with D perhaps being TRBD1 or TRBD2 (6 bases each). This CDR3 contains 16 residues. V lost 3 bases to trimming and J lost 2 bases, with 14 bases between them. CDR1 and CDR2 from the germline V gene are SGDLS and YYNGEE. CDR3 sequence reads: CASSAPGAVNTGELFF. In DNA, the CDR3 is TGTGCCAGCAGCGCCCCGGGGGCCGTTAACACCGGGGAGCTGTTTTTT.

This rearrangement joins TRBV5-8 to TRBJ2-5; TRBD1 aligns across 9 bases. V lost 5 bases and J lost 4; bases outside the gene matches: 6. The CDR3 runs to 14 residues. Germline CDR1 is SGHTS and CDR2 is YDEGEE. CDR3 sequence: CASSSRDRAETQYF. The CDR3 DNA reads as TGTGCCAGCAGTTCCCGGGACAGGGCAGAGACCCAGTACTTC.

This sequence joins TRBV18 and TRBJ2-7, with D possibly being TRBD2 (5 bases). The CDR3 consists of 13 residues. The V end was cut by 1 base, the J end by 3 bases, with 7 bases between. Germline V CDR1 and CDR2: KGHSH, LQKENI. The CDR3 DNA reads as TGTGCCAGCTCACCACAGGGAGACTACGAGCAGTACTTC. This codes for CASSPQGDYEQYF.

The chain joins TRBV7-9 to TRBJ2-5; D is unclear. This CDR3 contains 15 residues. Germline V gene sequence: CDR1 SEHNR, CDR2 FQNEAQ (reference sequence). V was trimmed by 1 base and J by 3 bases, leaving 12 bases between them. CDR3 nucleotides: TGTGCCAGCAGCTTAGAATCCGGCAGAGAAGAGACCCAGTACTTC. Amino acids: CASSLESGREETQYF.

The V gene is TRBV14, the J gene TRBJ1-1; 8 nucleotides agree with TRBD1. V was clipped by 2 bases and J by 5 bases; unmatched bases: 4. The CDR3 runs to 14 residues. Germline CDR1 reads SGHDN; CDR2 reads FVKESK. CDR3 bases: TGTGCCAGCAGCCAACAGGGGGCGAGAACTGAAGCTTTCTTT. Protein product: CASSQQGARTEAFF.

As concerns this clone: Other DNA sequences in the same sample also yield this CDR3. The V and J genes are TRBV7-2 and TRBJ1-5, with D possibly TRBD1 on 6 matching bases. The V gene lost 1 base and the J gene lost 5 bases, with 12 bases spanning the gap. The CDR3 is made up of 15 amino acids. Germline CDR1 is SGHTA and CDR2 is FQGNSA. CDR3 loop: CASSLVGQGYQPQHF. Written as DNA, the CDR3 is TGTGCCAGCAGCTTAGTCGGGCAGGGGTATCAGCCCCAGCATTTT.

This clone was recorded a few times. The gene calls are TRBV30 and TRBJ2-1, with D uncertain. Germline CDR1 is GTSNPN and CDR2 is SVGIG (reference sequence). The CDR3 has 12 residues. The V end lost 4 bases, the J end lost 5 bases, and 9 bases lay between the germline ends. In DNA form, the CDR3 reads TGTGCCTGGAAGGAGACACACAATGAGCAGTTCTTC. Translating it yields CAWKETHNEQFF.

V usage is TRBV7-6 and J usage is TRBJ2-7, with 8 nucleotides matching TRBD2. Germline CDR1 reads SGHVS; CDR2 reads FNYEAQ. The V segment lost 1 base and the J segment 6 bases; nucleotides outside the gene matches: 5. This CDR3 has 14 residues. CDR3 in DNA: TGTGCCAGCAGCTTAGTGGGACTAGGGAGCGAGCAGTACTTC. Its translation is CASSLVGLGSEQYF. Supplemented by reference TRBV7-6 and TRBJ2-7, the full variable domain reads GAGVSQSPRYKVTKRGQDVALRCDPISGHVSLYWYRQALGQGPEFLTYFNYEAQQDKSGLPNDRFSAERPEGSISTLTIQRTEQRDSAMYRCASSLVGLGSEQYFGPGTRLTVT.

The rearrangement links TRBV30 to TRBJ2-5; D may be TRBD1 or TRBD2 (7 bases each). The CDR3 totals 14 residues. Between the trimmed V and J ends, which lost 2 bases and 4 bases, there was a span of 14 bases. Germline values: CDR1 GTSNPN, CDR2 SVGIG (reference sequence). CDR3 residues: CAWSSGRGGETQYF. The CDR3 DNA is TGTGCCTGGAGTAGCGGCAGGGGGGGAGAGACCCAGTACTTC.